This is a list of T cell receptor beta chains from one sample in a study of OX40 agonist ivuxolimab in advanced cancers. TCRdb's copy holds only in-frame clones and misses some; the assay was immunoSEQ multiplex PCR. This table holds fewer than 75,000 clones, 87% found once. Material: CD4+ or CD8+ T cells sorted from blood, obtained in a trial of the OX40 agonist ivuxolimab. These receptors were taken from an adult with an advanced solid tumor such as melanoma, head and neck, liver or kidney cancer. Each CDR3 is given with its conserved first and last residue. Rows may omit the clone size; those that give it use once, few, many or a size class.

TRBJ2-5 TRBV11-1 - CASRRLAGLETQYF
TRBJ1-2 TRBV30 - CAWLGGYGYTF
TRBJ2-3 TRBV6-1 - CASRDTTDTQYF
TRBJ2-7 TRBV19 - CATSGTGNEQYF
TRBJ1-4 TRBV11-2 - CASSPYGGGNEKLFF
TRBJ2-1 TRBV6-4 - CASCSGLPYNEQFF
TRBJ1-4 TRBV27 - CASSLLGGVSEKLFF
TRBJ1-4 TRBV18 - CASSPQGTNEKLFF
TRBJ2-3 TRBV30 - CAWGQGGTQYF
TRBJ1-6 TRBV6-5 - CASSYAPAGGNSPLHF
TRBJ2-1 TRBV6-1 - CASGTSGGNEQFF
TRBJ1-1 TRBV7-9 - CASSSTSTGLGAEAFF
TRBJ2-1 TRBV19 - CASSPWTGGASNEQFF
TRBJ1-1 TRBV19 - CASSGRQGARTEAFF
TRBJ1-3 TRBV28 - CATSGQPFSGNTIYF
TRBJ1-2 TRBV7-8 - CASSHSGESTF
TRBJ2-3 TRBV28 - CASSLGQGREVGADTQYF
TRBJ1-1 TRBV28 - CASRPRTGGTEAFF
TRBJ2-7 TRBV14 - CASSQEVGSPFYEQYF
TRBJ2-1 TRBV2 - CASSVVTGGLYNEQFF
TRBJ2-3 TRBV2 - CASNKSPTDTQYF
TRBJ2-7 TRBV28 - CASSPGGGPVYEQYF
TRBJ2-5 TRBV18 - CASSPPGLATETQYF
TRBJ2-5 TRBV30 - CAWSGTRYLEEQYF
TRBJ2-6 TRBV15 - CATSIARPRGGSISGANVLTF
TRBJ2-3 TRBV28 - CASRLRGTDTQYF
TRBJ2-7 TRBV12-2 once CASRLERRVKAYEQYF
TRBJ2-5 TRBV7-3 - CASSLTGGQETQYF
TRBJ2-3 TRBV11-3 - CASSFPQSRRAPTDTQYF
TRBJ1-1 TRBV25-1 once CASSGSGGTEAFF
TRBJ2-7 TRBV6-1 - CASSEQRYEQYF
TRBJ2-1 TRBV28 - CASSSPLGGGYNEQFF
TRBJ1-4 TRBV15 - CATSREIAGVTNEKLFF
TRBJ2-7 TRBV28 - CASRTLGQGNSYEQYF
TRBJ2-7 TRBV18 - CASSPDSYSEQYF
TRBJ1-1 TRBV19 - CASSIGVMNTEAFF
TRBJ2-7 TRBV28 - CASSLMVGSLPDEQYF
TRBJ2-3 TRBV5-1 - CASSLSGLETDTQYF
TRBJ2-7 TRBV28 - CASSPGTSLYEQYF
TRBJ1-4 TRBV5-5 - CASSLAREKLFF
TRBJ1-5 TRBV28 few CASSFADQPQHF
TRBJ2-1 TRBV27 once CASSYTGTGVNEQFF
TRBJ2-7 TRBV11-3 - CASSGVAGDHEQYF
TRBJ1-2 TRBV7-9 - CASSLTGTANYGYTF
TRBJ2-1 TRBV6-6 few CASSDGSSYNEQFF
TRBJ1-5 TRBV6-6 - CASSYRGNQPQHF